This TCR beta chain was identified during a study of blood T cell repertoires in COVID-19. Germline CDR1 is LNHDA and CDR2 is SQIVND (reference sequence). V was clipped by 10 bases and J by 4 bases; unmatched bases: 6. This CDR3 comprises 13 residues. TCRdb keeps only in-frame clones here, not all; method: immunoSEQ multiplex PCR. Among 140,000 to 150,000 clones listed, around 84% were seen once. This chain joins TRBV19 and TRBJ1-2; TRBD1 matches 10 bases. The clonotype originates from a human donor in a cohort sampled during active COVID-19. The material sequenced was peripheral blood. This chain's CDR3 is CATSGQGGYGYTF. CDR3 DNA sequence: TGTGCCACCTCCGGACAGGGGGGCTATGGCTACACCTTC.